This T cell receptor beta chain was recovered during a study of CXCR3-negative and CXCR3-positive naive CD8 T cells. Points from the study as a whole: Diversity ran similarly high across both naive subsets but far lower in memory CD8+ cells. TRB CDR3s of CXCR3-positive naive cells were more hydrophobic than those of CXCR3-negative naive cells. No difference in surface CD5 was seen between naive subsets, and TCR strength was inferred from TRB CDR3 properties.

Libraries were UMI-labeled 5' RACE TRB cDNA. Each CDR3 protein gets one entry in TCRdb, which reprocessed the 5' RACE reads and gives no DNA. This sample's table has 150,000 or so distinct CDR3 sequences. As to this clonotype: Its target is not known.

This CDR3 comprises 17 residues. Germline V CDR1 and CDR2: LNHDA, SQIVND (reference sequence). V gene TRBV19 combines with J gene TRBJ2-3; TCRdb indicates TRBD1, and absent DNA this call remains unverified. The source of this sequence is a human donor in good health. Some clones in this sample may be carry-over from other donors' samples. Sequencing used naive CXCR3+ CD8+ T cells from blood. Subset indicated: CD45RO-CCR7+CD27+CD95- naive CD8+ T cells expressing CXCR3 (TNR3+). CDR3 region: CASLPQGASGGPDTQYF.